This T cell receptor beta chain stems from a study of OX40 agonist ivuxolimab in advanced cancers. Study-wide context: Three patients, one with hepatocellular carcinoma and two with cutaneous melanoma, responded partially.

This CDR3 region has 13 residues. Losses at the gene ends were 3 bases for V and 13 bases for J; bases not matched to a gene: 12. Germline CDR1 is GTSNPN and CDR2 is SVGIG (reference sequence). Sequencing used immunoSEQ multiplex PCR; TCRdb keeps in-frame clones, though not all of them. The table lists tens of thousands of clones, 75% to 90% of them singletons. The material was CD4+ or CD8+ T cells sorted from blood, obtained in a trial of the OX40 agonist ivuxolimab. The chain has TRBV30 and TRBJ2-1; 7 bases are a match to TRBD1. The clonotype originates from an adult with an advanced solid tumor such as melanoma, head and neck, liver or kidney cancer. CDR3: CAWSDGTAWNQFF. The DNA for the CDR3 is TGTGCCTGGAGCGATGGGACAGCCTGGAACCAGTTCTTC.